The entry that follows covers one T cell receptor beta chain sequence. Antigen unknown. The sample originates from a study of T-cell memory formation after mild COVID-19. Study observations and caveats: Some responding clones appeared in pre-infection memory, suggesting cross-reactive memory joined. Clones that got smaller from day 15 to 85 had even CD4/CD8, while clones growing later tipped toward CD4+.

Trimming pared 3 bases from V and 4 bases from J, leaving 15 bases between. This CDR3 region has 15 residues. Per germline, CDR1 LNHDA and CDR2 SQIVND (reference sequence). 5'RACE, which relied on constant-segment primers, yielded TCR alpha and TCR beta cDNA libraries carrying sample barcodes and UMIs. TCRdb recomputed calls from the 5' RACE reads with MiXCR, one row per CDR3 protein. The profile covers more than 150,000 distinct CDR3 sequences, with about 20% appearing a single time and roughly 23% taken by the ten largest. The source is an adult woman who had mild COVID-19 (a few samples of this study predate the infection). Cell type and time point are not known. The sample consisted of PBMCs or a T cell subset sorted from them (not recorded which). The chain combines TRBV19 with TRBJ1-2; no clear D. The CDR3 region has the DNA TGTGCCAGTAGTATGGCAACCGCTCCTGGCTATGGCTACACCTTC. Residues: CASSMATAPGYGYTF. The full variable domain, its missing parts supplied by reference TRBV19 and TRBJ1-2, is DGGITQSPKYLFRKEGQNVTLSCEQNLNHDAMYWYRQDPGQGLRLIYYSQIVNDFQKGDIAEGYSVSREKKESFPLTVTSAQKNPTAFYLCASSMATAPGYGYTFGSGTRLTVV.